This TCR beta chain is drawn from a study of blood T cells in healthy people across ages (dated by TCRdb to the mid-2010s). For the study in its entirety: In model experiments, template switching captured roughly one uniquely barcoded TCR beta cDNA molecule for every two T cells. To avoid experimental bias, donors of different ages were distributed randomly across sequencing lanes. Two additional independent replicas of 1 million unique cDNA reads from the same blood draw were analyzed for two donors (one aged 18 to 29 and one aged 80 or older). The study measured age-related changes in TCR beta repertoire diversity using deep sequencing normalized with unique cDNA molecular identifiers. Donors were grouped into four age groups: young (average roughly 15 years), middle-aged (39), aged (roughly 62) and long-lived (less than 85). Study-wide findings and limitations: Total diversity estimates from one million sequenced T cells were considered lower bounds and underestimates. The percentage of naive T cells measured by flow cytometry correlated strongly with observed TCR beta diversity. Because profiling used bulk unsorted PBMCs, naive and antigen-experienced compartments could not be compared conclusively. As age increased, observed TCR beta diversity per million T cells dropped in a roughly linear way, and a significant reduction was already evident by age around 41. Compared with the aged group, more naive CD4+ T cells, fewer expanded clones and increased TCR diversity were shown by the long-lived group, suggesting age selection. Donor CMV infection status was unknown, potentially confounding age-related changes in expanded clonotypes.

Preparation of the library involved 5' RACE. The listed sequencing device is Illumina HiSeq 2500. A second PCR of roughly 6 to 11 cycles was run with a J-beta primer mix and a sample-barcoded 5' primer. A unique molecular identifier was introduced onto each TCR beta cDNA molecule by a template-switch 5' adaptor carrying 12 random nucleotides. Each sample yielded at least 2.5 million CDR3-containing paired-end reads. First-strand cDNA synthesis was performed from all RNA using the Mint cDNA synthesis kit, with priming by a TRBC-specific oligonucleotide. Following uracil-DNA glycosylase treatment, a first 18-cycle PCR with universal primers M1SS and BC2_uni_R was performed on all cDNA. The paper's data handling went like this. For normalization, 1 million high-quality reads were randomly selected from each sample, with every read carrying a distinct molecular identifier. Reads with shared molecular identifiers were discarded instead of being binned into consensus sequences. CDR3 identification, clonotype clustering and error correction used MiTCR with a Q25 quality threshold and the strictest error-elimination algorithm. A nonparametric unseen species model with Euler transformation was used to estimate a lower bound on total TCR beta diversity. The raw public data were reprocessed by TCRdb itself: fastp quality trimming at Q25, MiXCR clonotype calling, in-frame beta chains only. All rows with the same CDR3 protein become a single entry with the most common DNA and genes. The V and J calls were not made by the authors but by TCRdb's processing. This sample lists around 750,000 distinct CDR3 sequences; about 53% were detected once. The ten largest make up approximately 40% of the sample.

Donors were around 37 systemically healthy Caucasian individuals from Russia aged about 6 to 100 years. Approximately 11 milliliters of peripheral blood were drawn from each donor into EDTA-treated Vacutainer tubes. PBMCs were isolated by Ficoll-Paque density-gradient centrifugation, with at least 6 million obtained per sample. Total RNA was extracted from PBMCs with Trizol reagent, with at least 5 micrograms obtained per sample. Naive CD45RAhigh/CD27high T cell percentages were measured by flow cytometry on a PBMC aliquot from every donor. With respect to this clonotype: Its antigen is currently not known. Base qualities are not recorded, but no much larger clone differs from it by a single base.

Taken from the germline V gene, the CDR1 and CDR2 loops are MNHNS and SASEGT. The CDR3 measures 14 amino acids from cysteine to phenylalanine. The DNA shown is the 42-base CDR3, in frame from base 1. The junction shows trimming of 4 bases on V and 7 bases on J, plus 14 bases between the germline ends. The sample comprised blood. The rearranged segments are TRBV6-1 and TRBJ1-5, with the D gene not clear enough to name. The TCR originated in an elderly man in good health. The nucleotide sequence reads TGTGCCAGCAGTGCCAGGCCCGGCGCGCAGCCCCAGCATTTT. It codes for CASSARPGAQPQHF.